The next 17 T cell receptor beta chains were all read from a single sample in a study of CD8+CD57+ T cells in acquired aplastic anemia. The sequenced patients had an expansion of CD8+CD57+ cells seen by flow cytometry. CDR3 and TCR beta VDJ profiling relied on a genomic DNA template. TCRdb processed the reads anew with MiXCR; each CDR3 protein has one entry. The sample includes some 140,000 distinct CDR3 sequences, about 48% of them seen just once. The specimen was sorted CD4+, CD8+, or CD8+CD57+ T cells (not recorded which) from PBMCs. The origin of the receptors is a human donor with aplastic anemia.

This clonotype was picked up many times. The chain is built from TRBV20-1 and TRBJ1-5; the match to TRBD1 covers 10 bases. CDR1 and CDR2 (germline): DFQATT, SNEGSKA (reference sequence). Trimming cost V 6 bases and J 7 bases; bases outside gene matches: 9. This CDR3 is built from 14 residues. The CDR3 spells CSAETGGAEQPQHF. In nucleotides, the CDR3 is TGCAGTGCGGAGACAGGGGGCGCGGAGCAGCCCCAGCATTTT.

This sequence joins TRBV12-3 or TRBV12-4 and TRBJ1-1; D unresolved. V shed 4 bases and J shed 11 bases, with 8 bases lying between them. The CDR3 is 10 residues long. CDR3 in DNA: TGTGCCAGCAGTTCGACTGTGGCTTTCTTT. Its protein product is CASSSTVAFF.

The chain joins TRBV19 to TRBJ2-2; 7 nucleotides align to TRBD2. Germline V gives CDR1 LNHDA, CDR2 SQIVND (reference sequence). With V trimmed by 4 bases and J by 0 bases, 2 bases remained unmatched. The CDR3 has 15 residues. For the CDR3, the DNA is TGTGCCAGTAGTAGCGGGGGTTCGAACACCGGGGAGCTGTTTTTT. It encodes CASSSGGSNTGELFF.

This clonotype was detected many times. The rearrangement joins TRBV19 to TRBJ1-5, with a tentative D call TRBD1 (5 bases). The germline gives CDR1 LNHDA, CDR2 SQIVND (reference sequence). V was trimmed by 1 base and J by 4 bases, leaving 11 bases between them. CDR3 length: 15 amino acids. The chain's CDR3 is CASSIGGGGNQPQHF. In DNA form, the CDR3 reads TGTGCCAGTAGTATAGGGGGGGGAGGAAATCAGCCCCAGCATTTT.

This chain connects TRBV12-3 or TRBV12-4 to TRBJ2-2, with a possible D match to TRBD2 (6 bases). The CDR3 is 15 amino acids. Trimming cost V 3 bases and J 1 base, with 9 bases left between them. The DNA of the CDR3 is TGTGCCAGCAGTTTCAACGGGGGGAACACCGGGGAGCTGTTTTTT. Its translation: CASSFNGGNTGELFF.

The rearrangement links TRBV20-1 to TRBJ2-7, with 13 bases that match TRBD2. The V gene end was trimmed by 0 bases and the J gene end by 6 bases; junction bases not matched to a gene: 5. From germline, CDR1 is DFQATT and CDR2 SNEGSKA (reference sequence). This CDR3 contains 15 residues. This chain's CDR3 is CSARDGRTSGGEQYF. The DNA of the CDR3 is TGCAGTGCTAGAGATGGTAGGACTAGCGGGGGCGAGCAGTACTTC.

V is TRBV5-4 and J is TRBJ2-1, with TRBD1 matching 8 bases. Germline V gene data show CDR1 as SGHNT and CDR2 as YYREEE (reference sequence). This CDR3 spans 16 amino acids. Trimming at V came to 1 base and at J to 3 bases, leaving 6 bases not matched to a gene. The CDR3 region is CASSLSGQAYYNEQFF. The CDR3 DNA is TGTGCCAGCAGCTTGTCGGGACAGGCATACTACAATGAGCAGTTCTTC.

This clonotype was recorded many times. This chain joins TRBV11-1 and TRBJ2-1; D is tentatively TRBD1 or TRBD2 (5 bases each). The CDR3 contains 15 residues. The V gene lost 5 bases and the J gene lost 4 bases, with 15 bases spanning the gap. From germline, CDR1 is SGHAT and CDR2 FQDESV (reference sequence). The CDR3 here is CASSPPLGVYNEQFF. As DNA, the CDR3 is TGTGCCAGCAGCCCACCCCTGGGGGTTTACAATGAGCAGTTCTTC.

The gene calls are TRBV10-3 and TRBJ2-2, with D maybe TRBD1 (5 bases). Trimming left V 0 bases short and J 5 bases short, with 7 bases between. The germline CDR1 and CDR2 sequences are ENHRY and SYGVKD. The CDR3 spans 14 residues. CDR3 sequence: CAISESDITGELFF. The DNA for the CDR3 is TGTGCCATCAGTGAGTCGGACATAACCGGGGAGCTGTTTTTT.

The chain employs TRBV20-1 and TRBJ2-7; 11 bases map to TRBD2. CDR1 is DFQATT, CDR2 SNEGSKA, per germline (reference sequence). The CDR3 is 16 amino acids. Germline trimming cut 0 bases from V and 3 bases from J; bases unmatched to any gene: 7. CDR3 nucleotides: TGCAGTGCTAGAGATCCGGCTAGCGGGGGGCACTACGAGCAGTACTTC. Its protein product is CSARDPASGGHYEQYF.

This chain uses TRBV2 with TRBJ2-1; 14 nucleotides align to TRBD2. Unmatched junction bases numbered 5, after V lost 5 bases and J lost 8 bases. This CDR3 contains 15 residues. Germline CDR1 and CDR2: SNHLY and FYNNEI. CDR3 DNA sequence: TGTGCCAGCAGTCGACTAGCGGGGGGGCTGGATGAGCAGTTCTTC. This encodes CASSRLAGGLDEQFF.

In the case of this clonotype: A read error may produce the germline difference seen at one junction end. The chain employs TRBV19 and TRBJ2-3; D may be TRBD1 (5 bases). The CDR3 has 11 residues. In germline, CDR1 is LNHDA, CDR2 SQIVND (reference sequence). For the CDR3, the DNA is TGTGCCAGTAGTATAGTGGGGCATCAGAGTTTT. It is translated as CASSIVGHQSF.

This clonotype was observed at least ten times. This chain uses TRBV19 with TRBJ2-7, with 9 bases lining up with TRBD1. Germline trimming cut 7 bases from V and 2 bases from J; bases unmatched to any gene: 6. Germline V gene lookup returns CDR1 LNHDA and CDR2 SQIVND (reference sequence). The CDR3 extends over 14 amino acids. The DNA for the CDR3 is TGTGCCAGTAAGATGGGGACAGGGCCCTACGAGCAGTACTTC. Protein product: CASKMGTGPYEQYF.

This clonotype was counted at least ten times. The chain has TRBV7-9 and TRBJ1-2; D is unclear. V was clipped by 5 bases and J by 6 bases, with 19 bases between them. CDR3 length: 15 residues. Per the germline V gene, CDR1 is SEHNR and CDR2 is FQNEAQ (reference sequence). The CDR3, as DNA: TGTGCCAGCAGCACAACGGTCGCGCCCTCAAATGGCTACACCTTC. It encodes CASSTTVAPSNGYTF.

This clonotype was counted many times. The rearrangement uses TRBV4-3 and TRBJ2-5, with D unresolved. The germline V gene encodes CDR1 LGHNA and CDR2 YSLEER. The V end was cut by 5 bases, the J end by 4 bases, with 11 bases between. This CDR3 contains 13 residues. The CDR3 loop reads CASSVSRRETQYF. The CDR3 DNA is TGCGCCAGCAGCGTGTCCAGGCGAGAGACCCAGTACTTC.

At least ten counts were recorded for this clonotype. The chain carries TRBV7-9 and TRBJ1-2, with D perhaps matching TRBD1 (6 bases). Trimming took 5 bases from V and 1 from J, leaving 8 bases between them. CDR3 size: 13 residues. Per germline, CDR1 SEHNR and CDR2 FQNEAQ (reference sequence). The CDR3 DNA follows: TGTGCCAGCAGCCAAGGGGGTAACTATGGCTACACCTTC. Protein: CASSQGGNYGYTF.

This clonotype was counted many times. The chain joins TRBV9 to TRBJ2-7; TRBD1 matches 8 bases. Germline lookup yields CDR1 SGDLS and CDR2 YYNGEE. CDR3 length: 16 amino acids. V trimming: 4 bases; J trimming: 5 bases; junction bases outside the gene matches: 14. In nucleotides, the CDR3 is TGTGCCAGCAGCCAACGCGCGGGACAGGAGCTGGACGAGCAGTACTTC. This sequence encodes CASSQRAGQELDEQYF.